One and the same sample provided the 21 T cell receptor beta chains below, sequenced in a study of vaccination effects on CD4 cells after COVID-19. No antigens are known for them. Antigen-specific CD4+ T cells were expanded with viral peptide pools in the ViraFEST assay before sequencing. Culture lasted roughly eleven days before CD4+ T cell isolation. Previously uninfected by SARS-CoV-2, the vaccine recipients also showed negative nucleocapsid antibodies. Libraries were prepared by immunoSEQ multiplex PCR; TCRdb keeps only in-frame clonotypes and omits some of them. The sample carries approximately 76,000 clones, about four fifths recorded once. Material: CD4+ T cells from PBMCs cultured with SARS-CoV-2 spike peptides, obtained before COVID-19 vaccination. The receptors were gathered from a human donor who received a COVID-19 vaccine.

A few counts support this clone. The gene calls are TRBV4-1 and TRBJ1-5; 10 positions agree with TRBD1. This CDR3 contains 15 residues. Per germline, CDR1 MGHRA and CDR2 YSYEKL. Trimming cost V 2 bases and J 7 bases; bases outside gene matches: 5. The chain's CDR3 is CASSQWTGGEQPQHF. The CDR3 DNA is TGCGCCAGCAGCCAATGGACAGGGGGTGAGCAGCCCCAGCATTTT.

The chain combines TRBV28 with TRBJ1-4; D remains unclear. The germline gives CDR1 MDHEN, CDR2 SYDVKM. There are 18 residues in the CDR3. Trimming pared 6 bases from V and 5 bases from J, leaving 25 bases between. The CDR3 loop is CASRDRASRGARNEKLFF. The CDR3 bases are TGTGCCAGCAGGGACCGGGCATCTCGAGGTGCGCGAAATGAAAAACTGTTTTTT.

CDR3 in amino acids: CASSTQGVKNIQYF. The DNA for the CDR3 is TGTGCCAGCAGCACCCAGGGGGTCAAAAACATTCAGTACTTC. The rearrangement joins TRBV7-2 to TRBJ2-4; TRBD1 matches at 7 bases. The V gene's germline CDR1 is SGHTA and CDR2 FQGNSA. V lost 5 bases, J lost 3 bases, and 4 bases stayed unmatched. The CDR3 consists of 14 residues.

This clone was recorded only once. V and J are TRBV6-1 and TRBJ2-3; D call uncertain. Germline CDR1 reads MNHNS; CDR2 reads SASEGT. The CDR3 spans 12 residues. Trimming took off 0 bases at V and 6 bases at J, with 4 bases between the two ends. The CDR3 DNA reads TGTGCCAGCAGTGAAGCGGGGGATACGCAGTATTTT. This translates into CASSEAGDTQYF.

The chain is built from TRBV7-9 and TRBJ2-5; 8 nucleotides match TRBD2. CDR1 is SEHNR and CDR2 is FQNEAQ in the germline V gene (reference sequence). This CDR3 region has 15 residues. The junction had 7 bases not matched to a gene; V was cut back by 6 bases and J by 1 base. CDR3 coding DNA: TGTGCCAGCAGATCAAGCGGGGGCGCCCAAGAGACCCAGTACTTC. Translation: CASRSSGGAQETQYF.

V is TRBV18 and J is TRBJ2-7; 7 nucleotides match TRBD2. Looked up from germline, CDR1 is KGHSH and CDR2 is LQKENI. With V trimmed by 4 bases and J by 7 bases, 7 bases remained unmatched. This CDR3 spans 13 amino acids. The CDR3 sequence: CASSQSTSSEQYV. Here the CDR3 DNA reads TGTGCCAGCTCACAATCGACTAGCTCTGAGCAGTACGTC.

The V and J genes are TRBV5-1 and TRBJ2-2; TRBD2 agrees at 9 bases. Trimming at V came to 6 bases and at J to 3 bases, leaving 6 bases not matched to a gene. The CDR3 consists of 15 residues. Germline CDR1 and CDR2: SGHRS and YFSETQ. CDR3 coding DNA: TGCGCCAGCACGTCGAGCGGGGGGCACACCGGGGAGCTGTTTTTT. Its protein product is CASTSSGGHTGELFF.

This chain uses TRBV28 with TRBJ2-7; D call uncertain. This CDR3 spans 13 amino acids. V lost 2 bases and J 1 base, leaving 6 bases between the germline ends. CDR1 is MDHEN and CDR2 is SYDVKM in the germline V gene. The CDR3 sequence: CASSLRRSYEQYV. CDR3 nucleotides: TGTGCCAGCAGTTTACGCAGATCCTACGAGCAGTACGTC.

V gene TRBV5-1 combines with J gene TRBJ1-2, with TRBD1 matching over 7 bases. J was trimmed by 10 bases and V by 3 bases; bases with no gene match: 12. This CDR3 has 14 residues. Germline V lookup: CDR1 SGHRS, CDR2 YFSETQ. The CDR3 reads CASSWDSGNTIYTF. DNA of the CDR3: TGCGCCAGCAGCTGGGACAGCGGCAATACGATCTACACCTTC.

This chain joins TRBV5-1 and TRBJ2-3; perhaps TRBD1 as D (6 bases). Germline lookup yields CDR1 SGHRS and CDR2 YFSETQ. Trimming left V 2 bases short and J 0 bases short, with 10 bases between. CDR3 length: 15 amino acids. The CDR3 nucleotides are TGCGCCAGCAGCTTAGGGGGATCTAGCACAGATACGCAGTATTTT. It codes for CASSLGGSSTDTQYF.

The chain couples TRBV18 to TRBJ1-3; D uncertain. The CDR3 runs 16 residues. V was cut by 3 bases and J by 0 bases, with 12 bases left in between. Per germline, CDR1 KGHSH and CDR2 LQKENI. CDR3 sequence: CASSPFKQHSGNTIYF. In DNA form, the CDR3 reads TGTGCCAGCTCACCGTTCAAACAGCACTCTGGAAACACCATATATTTT.

The chain carries TRBV7-8 and TRBJ1-2, with unresolved D. The CDR3 has 14 residues. Looked up from germline, CDR1 is SGHVS and CDR2 is FQNEAQ. V dropped 6 bases and J dropped 5 bases, with 16 bases sitting between them. DNA of the CDR3: TGTGCCAGCAGTCAGTGGGCGGAGAAGTATGGCTACACCTTC. Amino acids: CASSQWAEKYGYTF.

The chain employs TRBV6-5 and TRBJ2-7, with D tentatively TRBD1 or TRBD2 (5 bases each). Germline assignment: CDR1 MNHEY and CDR2 SVGAGI. The CDR3 loop spans 14 amino acids. The V end was cut by 6 bases, the J end by 0 bases, with 12 bases between. The CDR3 loop reads CASRRDGSSYEQYV. In nucleotides, the CDR3 is TGTGCCAGCAGAAGGGACGGTAGCTCCTACGAGCAGTACGTC.

The V gene is TRBV5-6, the J gene TRBJ2-2; 9 bases agree with TRBD1. The CDR3 has 18 amino acids. V lost 4 bases, J lost 2 bases, and 12 bases stayed unmatched. Germline V gene data show CDR1 as SGHDT and CDR2 as YYEEEE. In DNA form, the CDR3 reads TGTGCCAGCAGCGGGGGACAGGGTTCCACAATTAACACCGGGGAGCTGTTTTTT. Translating gives CASSGGQGSTINTGELFF.

The V and J genes are TRBV12-5 and TRBJ2-3; D might be TRBD1 (7 bases). Between the trimmed V and J ends, which lost 5 bases and 4 bases, there was a span of 13 bases. Germline assignment: CDR1 LGHNT and CDR2 FRNRAP. CDR3 size: 14 residues. The CDR3: CASGLQGGADTQYF. CDR3 bases: TGTGCTAGTGGTCTGCAGGGGGGCGCAGATACGCAGTATTTT.

The rearrangement links TRBV3-1 (or the pseudogene TRBV3-2) to TRBJ2-7; tentatively, D is TRBD1 (6 bases). The V end was cut by 3 bases, the J end by 3 bases, with 15 bases between. CDR1 and CDR2 (germline): LGHDT, YNNKEL (reference sequence). CDR3 length equals 15 residues. CDR3 bases: TGTGCCAGCAGCCAGGGGGCAGTTGGAGGCTACGAGCAGTACGTC. As protein: CASSQGAVGGYEQYV.

The chain is built from TRBV10-3 and TRBJ2-3, with D hard to call. From germline, CDR1 is ENHRY and CDR2 SYGVKD. Trimming cost V 10 bases and J 4 bases, with 12 bases left between them. This CDR3 is built from 12 residues. Here the CDR3 reads CATAHVSDTQYF. In DNA form, the CDR3 reads TGTGCCACCGCCCATGTGTCAGATACGCAGTATTTT.

The chain has TRBV18 and TRBJ2-1, with 10 bases aligning to TRBD1. The length of the CDR3 is 15 residues. Trimming took 4 bases from V and 6 from J; bases not matched to a gene: 6. Germline values: CDR1 KGHSH, CDR2 LQKENI. This CDR3 is CASSHDRGPGNEQFF. In DNA, the CDR3 is TGTGCCAGCTCACATGACAGGGGGCCTGGCAATGAGCAGTTCTTC.

The V gene is TRBV6-5, the J gene TRBJ1-2, with a weak D call TRBD1 (5 bases). V gave up 0 bases and J gave up 6 bases, with 17 bases separating them. The CDR3 loop spans 16 amino acids. Germline CDR1 and CDR2: MNHEY and SVGAGI. Here the CDR3 DNA reads TGTGCCAGCAGTTACTCGAAATCCGGGGCAGGGAATGGCTACACCTTC. Residues: CASSYSKSGAGNGYTF.

The gene calls are TRBV6-5 and TRBJ1-1; D may be TRBD1 (6 bases). Per the germline V gene, CDR1 is MNHEY and CDR2 is SVGAGI. V lost 7 bases to trimming and J lost 7 bases, with 10 bases between them. The CDR3 covers 11 residues. CDR3 DNA sequence: TGTGCCAGCACGAGGACAGATGAAGCTTTCTTT. Translating it yields CASTRTDEAFF.

The chain employs TRBV2 and TRBJ1-5, with D maybe TRBD1 (6 bases). Germline CDR1 reads SNHLY; CDR2 reads FYNNEI. V was pared by 7 bases and J by 4 bases, with 11 bases between. The CDR3 has 13 residues. The CDR3 loop is CASTTDRNQPQHF. In nucleotides, the CDR3 is TGTGCCAGCACCACGGACAGAAATCAGCCCCAGCATTTT.